These T cell receptor beta chains were read from a single sample in a study of glioma-infiltrating T cells. TCRdb re-derived calls from the multiplex PCR reads in MiXCR, one entry per CDR3 protein. Of about 89,000 distinct CDR3 sequences detected, 20% to 25% appear once; the ten largest clones hold approximately 7%. Sequencing was done on a sample of glioma tissue, nonneoplastic brain tissue, or PBMCs (not recorded which). The origin of the receptors is a human donor with low-grade glioma or glioblastoma, undergoing nonglioma brain surgery, or in good health (not recorded which). CDR3s include the opening cysteine and the closing phenylalanine or tryptophan. A D gene is named only where the DNA matches it firmly. Size is stated for part of the rows, as once, few or many counts, or as a class when the clone is expanded.

d_call cdr3_length j_call clone_size v_call cdr3_nt cdr3_aa
TRBD2 15 TRBJ2-7 many TRBV15 TGTGCCACCAGCTCACGACTAGCGGGAGTGTACGAGCAGTACTTC CATSSRLAGVYEQYF
- 12 TRBJ2-5 once TRBV7-9 TGTGCCAGCAGGCAGGGAGAAGAGACCCAGTACTTC CASRQGEETQYF
- 13 TRBJ1-2 many TRBV4-2 TGTGCCAGCAGCCGGCAGCGCGGTCAGGGCTACACCTTC CASSRQRGQGYTF
TRBD2 14 TRBJ2-5 many TRBV7-6 TGTGCCAGCAGCTTAGGCGGGAGAGGAGAGACCCAGTACTTC CASSLGGRGETQYF
- 15 TRBJ1-4 many TRBV7-2 TGTGCCAGCAGCTTAAGTCAGGGAGGGAATGAAAAACTGTTTTTT CASSLSQGGNEKLFF
TRBD2 16 TRBJ2-1 few TRBV18 TGTGCCAACTCACCCCCGGGAGGGTGGAACTACAATGAGCAGTTCTTC CANSPPGGWNYNEQFF
- 15 TRBJ2-3 many TRBV19 TGTGCCAGTAGTATCGTCAAAGGGAGCGCAGATACGCAGTATTTT CASSIVKGSADTQYF
- 13 TRBJ1-1 many TRBV20-1 TGCAGTTTCGATACAGGGATGAACACTGAAGCTTTCTTT CSFDTGMNTEAFF
- 15 TRBJ2-3 - TRBV7-9 TGTGCCAGCAGCTCCCAGAACCATAACACAGATACGCAGTATTTT CASSSQNHNTDTQYF
TRBD1 16 TRBJ1-3 - TRBV11-2 TGTGCCAGCAGCTCCCGCGGGACAGGGGGTGGAAACACCATATATTTT CASSSRGTGGGNTIYF
- 16 TRBJ1-1 many TRBV5-1 TGCGCCAGCAGCTGGAGGCGAGGCGGAGGAAACACTGAAGCTTTCTTT CASSWRRGGGNTEAFF
- 13 TRBJ2-1 once TRBV5-4 TGTGCCAGCACCCGGGGGCTCGGGGGTGAGCAGTTCTTC CASTRGLGGEQFF
- 12 TRBJ1-5 many TRBV20-1 TGCAGTGCTCAGGGGATAAGACAGCCCCAGCATTTT CSAQGIRQPQHF
- 13 TRBJ1-1 - TRBV27 TGTGCCAGCAGTTTCCGGGACGGCGATGAAGCTTTCTTT CASSFRDGDEAFF
- 18 TRBJ2-1 few TRBV10-1 TGCGCCAGCAGTGAGTCGACTCGATTAGCGGCTTACTACAATGAGCAGTTCTTC CASSESTRLAAYYNEQFF
- 13 TRBJ1-1 few TRBV10-2 TGCGCCAGCAGTGATGGAGAGAACACTGAAGCTTTCTTT CASSDGENTEAFF
TRBD2 15 TRBJ2-5 many TRBV4-2 TGTGCCAGCAGCCAAGCGGGAGGGCCGCCGGAGACCCAGTACTTC CASSQAGGPPETQYF
- 15 TRBJ2-3 - TRBV9 TGTGCCAGCAGCGTAGGTCACGGTAGCACAGATACGCAGTATTTT CASSVGHGSTDTQYF
- 14 TRBJ1-3 many TRBV14 TGTGCCAGCAGCCAAGTGGACCCACTAAACACCATATATTTT CASSQVDPLNTIYF
- 15 TRBJ2-5 few TRBV11-2 TGTGCCAGCAGCTTAAACGCGTATATGGGAGAGACCCAGTACTTC CASSLNAYMGETQYF
TRBD2 15 TRBJ2-7 - TRBV20-1 TGCAGTGCTAGAGTGGAAGTAGCGGGAGTCGGTGAGCAGTACTTC CSARVEVAGVGEQYF
- 14 TRBJ2-7 many TRBV6-1 TGTGCCAGCATAGGTGGTGGGGACCGGAGCGAGCAGTACTTC CASIGGGDRSEQYF
- 13 TRBJ1-2 many TRBV6-2/TRBV6-3 TGTGCCAGCAGTCGGACAGTCAACTATGGCTACACCTTC CASSRTVNYGYTF
- 12 TRBJ2-1 many TRBV11-2 TGTGCCAGCAGCTTATCTAGAAATGAGCAGTTCTTC CASSLSRNEQFF
TRBD1 13 TRBJ1-5 many TRBV2 TGTGCCAGCGGGGAGGACAGGGCTCAGCCCCAGCATTTT CASGEDRAQPQHF
- 13 TRBJ2-7 many TRBV15 TGTGCCACCAGCAGAGGAAAGTCGGGAACCCTCCGCTTC CATSRGKSGTLRF
- 14 TRBJ2-1 many TRBV29-1 TGCAGCGTTGCCAACTCCCTGGGGGAGAATGAGCAGTTCTTC CSVANSLGENEQFF
TRBD1 14 TRBJ1-1 many TRBV12-5 TGTGCTAGTGGTTTGGGACAGGGGAACGCTGAAGCTTTCTTT CASGLGQGNAEAFF
- 15 TRBJ2-3 few TRBV5-1 TGCGCCAGCAGCCCGCTTTGGGGGGGCCCTGGAACGCAGTATTTT CASSPLWGGPGTQYF
- 13 TRBJ1-1 - TRBV6-2/TRBV6-3 TGTGCCGGCAGCCCACGGGGGAACACTGAAGCTTTCTTT CAGSPRGNTEAFF